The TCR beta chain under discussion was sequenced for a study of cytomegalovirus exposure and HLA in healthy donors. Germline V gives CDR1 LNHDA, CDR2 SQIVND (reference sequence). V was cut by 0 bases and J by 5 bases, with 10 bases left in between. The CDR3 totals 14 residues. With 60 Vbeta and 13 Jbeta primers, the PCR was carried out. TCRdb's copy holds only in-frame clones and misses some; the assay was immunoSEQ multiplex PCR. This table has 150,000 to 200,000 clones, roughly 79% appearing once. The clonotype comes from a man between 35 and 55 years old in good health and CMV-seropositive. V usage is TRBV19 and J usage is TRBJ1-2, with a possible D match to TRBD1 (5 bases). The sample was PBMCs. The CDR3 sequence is CASSIEGVWYGYTF. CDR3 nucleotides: TGTGCCAGTAGTATAGAAGGGGTATGGTATGGCTACACCTTC.